The rows below give T cell receptor beta chains drawn from one sample of a study of CD4 T cells in relation to SARS-CoV-2 and coronaviruses. TCRdb's table, derived via immunoSEQ multiplex PCR, lists solely in-frame clones and lacks some. In the table there are 35,000 to 40,000 clones, approximately 88% of which are singletons. The sample taken for sequencing was memory CD4+ T cells from PBMCs. The receptors shown here come from an adult with COVID-19. The CDR3 runs from the conserved cysteine through the conserved F or W. The D gene is left open where the match is weak. For some rows the clone size is stated as once, few or many, or as a class when expanded; others skip it.

v_gene	abundance	d_gene	j_gene	CDR3aa	CDR3nt
TRBV30	.	TRBD1	TRBJ2-7	CAWRSDRGLSEQYF	TGTGCCTGGAGATCCGACAGGGGTCTTTCCGAGCAGTACTTC
TRBV5-6	.	TRBD1	TRBJ1-5	CASSSRTPGGGQPQHF	TGTGCCAGCAGCTCGAGAACACCAGGGGGAGGGCAGCCCCAGCATTTT
TRBV10-1	.	.	TRBJ1-1	CASGAKMNTEAFF	TGCGCCAGCGGCGCGAAAATGAACACTGAAGCTTTCTTT
TRBV2	.	.	TRBJ1-4	CASKGTSTTNEKLFF	TGTGCCAGCAAAGGCACATCCACGACTAATGAAAAACTGTTTTTT
TRBV4-1	few	.	TRBJ1-4	CASSQDLTRGEKLFF	TGCGCCAGCAGCCAAGATCTGACCAGAGGGGAAAAACTGTTTTTT
TRBV5-6	.	.	TRBJ1-1	CASRKTGRYTEAFF	TGTGCCAGCAGGAAGACAGGAAGGTACACTGAAGCTTTCTTT
TRBV19	.	TRBD1	TRBJ2-3	CASSSHRDRVADTQYF	TGTGCCAGTAGTAGCCACCGGGACAGGGTGGCAGATACGCAGTATTTT
TRBV14	.	.	TRBJ2-7	CASSQDLIFEERSYEQYF	TGTGCCAGCAGCCAAGATCTGATCTTTGAGGAGAGAAGCTACGAGCAGTACTTC
TRBV15	.	TRBD2	TRBJ2-5	CATSREPGRAQETQYF	TGTGCCACCAGCAGAGAGCCAGGGAGGGCCCAAGAGACCCAGTACTTC
TRBV7-2	.	.	TRBJ2-3	CASSLGSGGATDTQYF	TGTGCCAGCAGCTTAGGTAGTGGGGGGGCCACGGATACGCAGTATTTT
TRBV16	.	.	TRBJ2-2	CASSQVVTYTGELFF	TGTGCCAGCAGCCAAGTGGTAACTTACACCGGGGAGCTGTTTTTT
TRBV3-1/TRBV3-2	.	.	TRBJ1-6	CASGQDLVQTLNSPLHF	TGTGCCAGCGGCCAAGATCTTGTGCAGACTCTTAATTCACCCCTCCACTTT
TRBV19	.	TRBD2	TRBJ2-5	CASSRGGEETQYF	TGTGCCAGTAGTCGGGGGGGGGAAGAGACCCAGTACTTC
TRBV12-3/TRBV12-4	.	.	TRBJ1-1	CASSPGPYTEAFF	TGTGCCAGCAGTCCCGGACCCTACACTGAAGCTTTCTTT
TRBV28	.	.	TRBJ2-7	CASRDRTADYEQYF	TGTGCCAGCAGAGATCGGACAGCGGACTACGAGCAGTACTTC
TRBV28	.	.	TRBJ2-4	CASTSRMNIQYF	TGTGCCAGTACATCCCGTATGAACATTCAGTACTTC
TRBV18	.	.	TRBJ2-2	CASSPDWNTGELFF	TGTGCCAGCTCACCGGATTGGAACACCGGGGAGCTGTTTTTT
TRBV28	once	.	TRBJ1-6	CASILTPGNSPLHF	TGTGCCAGCATCCTCACGCCAGGGAATTCACCCCTCCACTTT
TRBV5-1	.	.	TRBJ2-5	CASSLSGQQETQYF	TGCGCCAGCAGCTTGTCCGGACAGCAAGAGACCCAGTACTTC
TRBV12-2	.	.	TRBJ1-2	CASRFRFQTGLGANYGYTF	TGTGCAAGTCGCTTCCGATTTCAGACAGGGTTGGGAGCTAACTATGGCTACACCTTC
TRBV19	.	TRBD1	TRBJ2-5	CASRNRGYQETQYF	TGTGCCAGTAGAAACAGGGGATATCAAGAGACCCAGTACTTC
TRBV2	.	.	TRBJ2-5	CASGLKETQYF	TGTGCCAGCGGGCTGAAAGAGACCCAGTACTTC
TRBV12-3/TRBV12-4	.	.	TRBJ2-5	CASSLTRQETQYF	TGTGCCAGCAGTTTGACTCGACAAGAGACCCAGTACTTC
TRBV6-1	.	.	TRBJ2-7	CASSDRGTYEQYF	TGTGCCAGCAGTGATCGCGGTACCTACGAGCAGTACTTC
TRBV9	.	.	TRBJ2-1	CASSTLPGSSYNEQFF	TGTGCCAGCAGCACTCTACCGGGGAGCTCCTACAATGAGCAGTTCTTC
TRBV2	.	.	TRBJ1-5	CASTDLGTRNQPQHF	TGTGCCAGCACCGACCTGGGGACGCGCAATCAGCCCCAGCATTTT
TRBV11-2	.	TRBD1	TRBJ2-2	CASSRRQGNTGELFF	TGTGCCAGCAGCCGTAGACAGGGGAACACCGGGGAGCTGTTTTTT
TRBV7-9	.	TRBD1	TRBJ1-6	CASSPNRGGSSPLHF	TGTGCCAGCAGCCCGAACAGGGGCGGGAGTTCACCCCTCCACTTT
TRBV6-4	.	.	TRBJ1-2	CASSDIGYGYTF	TGTGCCAGCAGTGATATAGGCTATGGCTACACCTTC
TRBV29-1	.	TRBD2	TRBJ2-2	CSVGASGGAATGELFF	TGCAGCGTTGGGGCTAGCGGGGGGGCGGCCACCGGGGAGCTGTTTTTT
TRBV7-9	.	.	TRBJ1-1	CASSSFLVNTEAFF	TGTGCCAGCAGCAGTTTTTTGGTGAACACTGAAGCTTTCTTT
TRBV5-1	.	TRBD1	TRBJ2-1	CAIRRTGGSDEQFF	TGCGCCATAAGGAGGACAGGGGGAAGCGATGAGCAGTTCTTC
TRBV19	.	.	TRBJ2-5	CASSRSTRGETQYF	TGTGCCAGTTCCCGTTCTACAAGAGGGGAGACCCAGTACTTC
TRBV3-1/TRBV3-2	.	.	TRBJ1-3	CASSLRNTIYF	TGTGCCAGCAGCCTGAGGAACACCATATATTTT
TRBV6-2/TRBV6-3	.	.	TRBJ2-5	CASSYGETQYF	TGTGCCAGCAGTTACGGCGAGACCCAGTACTTC
TRBV28	.	.	TRBJ2-2	CASTRGVGGELFF	TGTGCCAGCACCCGAGGAGTAGGCGGGGAGCTGTTTTTT
TRBV5-1	.	TRBD2	TRBJ2-4	CASSYIAGHENIQYF	TGCGCCAGCAGCTATATAGCGGGGCATGAAAACATTCAGTACTTC
TRBV5-4	.	TRBD2	TRBJ2-1	CASSLRGGPQVEQFF	TGTGCCAGCAGCCTCCGCGGGGGGCCTCAGGTTGAGCAGTTCTTC
TRBV3-1/TRBV3-2	.	.	TRBJ2-7	CASSPKFLHGAYEQYF	TGTGCCAGCAGCCCAAAGTTTTTGCATGGGGCCTACGAGCAGTACTTC
TRBV10-2	.	.	TRBJ2-1	CASSELREQFF	TGCGCCAGCAGTGAGCTTCGTGAGCAGTTCTTC
TRBV18	.	TRBD2	TRBJ2-5	CASSPGLSPETQYF	TGTGCCAGCTCACCGGGACTATCCCCGGAGACCCAGTACTTC
TRBV14	.	.	TRBJ2-7	CASSPTGTAGYEQYF	TGTGCCAGCAGCCCCACCGGGACCGCGGGGTACGAGCAGTACTTC
TRBV11-2	few	.	TRBJ2-2	CASSLVRVYGELFF	TGTGCCAGCAGCTTAGTCAGGGTGTACGGGGAGCTGTTTTTT
TRBV7-2	.	.	TRBJ1-3	CASSRGGSGNTIYF	TGTGCCAGCTCTCGTGGAGGCTCTGGAAACACCATATATTTT
TRBV6-5	.	.	TRBJ2-1	CASSSVWRDYNEQFF	TGTGCCAGCAGTTCAGTATGGCGGGACTACAATGAGCAGTTCTTC